The following is a T cell receptor beta chain sequence with its context. Antigen unknown. The data were obtained in a study of T cells in Graves' hyperthyroidism and ophthalmopathy. General study findings and limits: Onset of ophthalmopathy came a median 6.5 months after the model predicted it. Blood also held most thyroid clonotypes expanded beyond 0.001.

The study excluded patients with uncontrolled infection, other autoimmune disease, pregnancy or lactation. For the diagnoses, clinical symptoms, serum thyroxine and TRAb, thyroid ultrasound and orbital computed tomography were used. Using RNA transcripts as the source, TCR beta CDR3 regions were amplified. With the HTBI primer set, the TCR CDR3 went through a first round of RT-PCR. TCRdb reanalysed the multiplex PCR reads using MiXCR and keeps one entry per CDR3 protein. The sample yields approximately 400,000 distinct CDR3 sequences, about 14% seen once. This clonotype was sampled from a young man with Graves' hyperthyroidism that later progressed to Graves' ophthalmopathy. Sequenced material: blood.

The CDR3 region is CASSSTGGEIVYEQYF. CDR3 nucleotide sequence: TGTGCCAGCAGCTCAACAGGGGGCGAAATAGTCTACGAGCAGTACTTC. The rearrangement links TRBV13 to TRBJ2-7; 9 nucleotides agree with TRBD1. The V and J ends lost 4 bases and 3 bases, in that order; junction bases with no gene match: 10. The CDR3 loop spans 16 amino acids. CDR1 and CDR2 from the germline V gene are PRHDT and FYEKMQ (reference sequence).